The source of this TCR beta chain is a study of blood T cell repertoires in COVID-19. This CDR3 has 16 residues. Trimming left V 0 bases short and J 9 bases short, with 15 bases between. The germline gives CDR1 LGHDT, CDR2 YNNKEL (reference sequence). In the original analysis: Amplifying reference gene primers gave estimates of nucleated cell counts. Data came from immunoSEQ multiplex PCR; TCRdb stores just in-frame clones and leaves some out. The V and J calls and clone size were taken over from that table, and D and trimming were inferred from the DNA. The table records 200,000 to 250,000 clones, approximately 85% of them present only once.

V usage is TRBV3-1 (or the pseudogene TRBV3-2) and J usage is TRBJ1-6; maybe TRBD1 (6 bases). This TCR derives from a man older than 75 with acute or convalescent COVID-19. The sequencing sample was made of peripheral blood. This CDR3 reads CASSQDLAGASSPLHF. Written as DNA, the CDR3 is TGTGCCAGCAGCCAAGATCTGGCAGGGGCTTCTTCACCCCTCCACTTT.